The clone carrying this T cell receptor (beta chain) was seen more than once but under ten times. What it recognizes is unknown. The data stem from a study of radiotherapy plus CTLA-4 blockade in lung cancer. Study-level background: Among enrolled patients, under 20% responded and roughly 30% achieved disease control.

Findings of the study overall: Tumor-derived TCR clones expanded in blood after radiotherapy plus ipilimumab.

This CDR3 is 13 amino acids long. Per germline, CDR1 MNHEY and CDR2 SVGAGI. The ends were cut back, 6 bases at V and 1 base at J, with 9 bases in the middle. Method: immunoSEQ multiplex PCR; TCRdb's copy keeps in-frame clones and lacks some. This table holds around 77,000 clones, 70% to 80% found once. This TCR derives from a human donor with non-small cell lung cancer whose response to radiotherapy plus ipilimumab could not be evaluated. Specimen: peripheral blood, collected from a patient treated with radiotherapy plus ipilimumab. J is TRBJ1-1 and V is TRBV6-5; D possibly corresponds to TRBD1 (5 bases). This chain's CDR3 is CASRQVPNTEAFF. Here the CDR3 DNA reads TGTGCCAGCAGACAGGTTCCGAACACTGAAGCTTTCTTT.